The 32 T cell receptor beta chains given below trace back to one sample, sequenced in a study of cytomegalovirus exposure and HLA in healthy donors. Generated by immunoSEQ multiplex PCR, the TCRdb table keeps only in-frame clones and is missing some. The profile shows about 73,000 clones, 94% of them singletons. Material: PBMCs. Source of these receptors: a woman between 18 and 29 years old in good health and CMV-seronegative.

This clone came up a few times. V gene TRBV19 combines with J gene TRBJ2-2; possibly TRBD1 for D (6 bases). Between the trimmed V and J ends, which lost 3 bases and 7 bases, there was a span of 15 bases. CDR1 is LNHDA, CDR2 SQIVND, per germline (reference sequence). The CDR3 totals 15 residues. The CDR3 region is CASSIGQTHGGELFF. DNA of the CDR3: TGTGCCAGTAGTATCGGACAGACCCACGGCGGGGAGCTGTTTTTT.

The chain couples TRBV10-1 to TRBJ1-4; TRBD1 matches 8 bases. Germline loops: CDR1 WNHNN, CDR2 SYGVQD (reference sequence). V lost 5 bases, J lost 4 bases, and 9 bases stayed unmatched. The CDR3 is 16 residues long. The CDR3 coding sequence is TGCGCCAGCAGTACTAAGCAGGGGGCAGGTAATGAAAAACTGTTTTTT. It codes for CASSTKQGAGNEKLFF.

V and J are TRBV4-1 and TRBJ1-5, with 10 bases lining up with TRBD1. The CDR3 consists of 17 residues. With V trimmed by 3 bases and J by 7 bases, 12 bases remained unmatched. The V gene's germline CDR1 is MGHRA and CDR2 YSYEKL. The CDR3 DNA reads TGCGCCAGCAGCCATCAGCCGGGACAGGGGACCGAACAGCCCCAGCATTTT. Residues: CASSHQPGQGTEQPQHF.

The chain joins TRBV5-4 to TRBJ2-1; D possibly corresponds to TRBD2 (6 bases). V lost 2 bases to trimming and J lost 8 bases, with 20 bases between them. Germline CDR1 SGHNT, CDR2 YYREEE (reference sequence). The CDR3 covers 16 residues. The DNA of the CDR3 is TGTGCCAGCAGCTTAGCTTGGGGGACTGGAGGGCATGAGCAGTTCTTC. This codes for CASSLAWGTGGHEQFF. Together with reference TRBV5-4 and TRBJ2-1, the CDR3 gives the full variable domain: ETGVTQSPTHLIKTRGQQVTLRCSSQSGHNTVSWYQQALGQGPQFIFQYYREEENGRGNFPPRFSGLQFPNYSSELNVNALELDDSALYLCASSLAWGTGGHEQFFGPGTRLTVL.

The genes are TRBV5-4 and TRBJ2-1; D remains ambiguous. CDR1 is SGHNT, CDR2 YYREEE, per germline (reference sequence). This CDR3 spans 13 amino acids. V lost 2 bases and J 8 bases, leaving 11 bases between the germline ends. CDR3: CASSFSSRDEQFF. CDR3 sequence (DNA): TGTGCCAGCAGCTTTTCTAGTCGGGATGAGCAGTTCTTC.

The chain recombines TRBV7-3 with TRBJ2-1, with a possible D match to TRBD2 (6 bases). Germline V gene data show CDR1 as SGHTA and CDR2 as FQGTGA. The CDR3 is 12 residues long. V was pared by 6 bases and J by 3 bases, with 6 bases between. The CDR3 coding sequence is TGTGCCAGCAGGGGGGGCTACAATGAGCAGTTCTTC. Translating gives CASRGGYNEQFF.

The CDR3 DNA reads TGTGCCAGCAGCCTAGCGGGAGGGAACGAGCAGTACTTC. This codes for CASSLAGGNEQYF. The chain recombines TRBV7-3 with TRBJ2-7; 12 bases are a match to TRBD2. V shed 5 bases and J 5 bases; nucleotides not matched to a gene: 1. The length of the CDR3 is 13 residues. The germline V gene has CDR1 SGHTA and CDR2 FQGTGA.

V usage is TRBV11-2 and J usage is TRBJ1-1; a weak D match, TRBD1 (6 bases). Per the germline V gene, CDR1 is SGHAT and CDR2 is FQNNGV. This CDR3 is 15 amino acids long. V was cut by 1 base and J by 5 bases, with 14 bases left in between. The CDR3 protein is CASSLVTGQGTEAFF. The CDR3 DNA reads as TGTGCCAGCAGCTTAGTCACGGGACAAGGGACTGAAGCTTTCTTT.

This chain uses TRBV5-4 with TRBJ2-5; D gene unclear. The germline V and J ends were trimmed by 2 bases and 2 bases, with 7 bases remaining between them. CDR3 length: 13 residues. CDR1 is SGHNT and CDR2 is YYREEE in the germline V gene (reference sequence). This chain's CDR3 is CASSLEFQETQYF. The CDR3 nucleotides are TGTGCCAGCAGCTTAGAGTTTCAAGAGACCCAGTACTTC.

The chain has TRBV5-4 and TRBJ2-1; 12 bases line up with TRBD2. The CDR3 length is 16 residues. V shed 5 bases, J shed 3 bases, and the junction held 6 bases outside the gene matches. CDR1 SGHNT and CDR2 YYREEE come from the germline V gene (reference sequence). CDR3 sequence (DNA): TGTGCCAGCAGGGCTAGCGGGGGGGGATTCTACAATGAGCAGTTCTTC. Translation: CASRASGGGFYNEQFF.

The genes are TRBV6-5 and TRBJ2-1, with a possible D match to TRBD1 (6 bases). With 0 bases removed from V and 6 bases from J, the gap between germline ends came to 6 bases. The CDR3 contains 13 residues. Germline V CDR1 and CDR2: MNHEY, SVGAGI. In DNA, the CDR3 is TGTGCCAGCAGTTACTCGGGGGCCAATGAGCAGTTCTTC. Protein sequence: CASSYSGANEQFF.

V gene TRBV9 combines with J gene TRBJ2-3, with TRBD2 matching over 7 bases. The CDR3 extends over 14 amino acids. J lost 0 bases, V lost 3 bases, and 1 base had no gene match. CDR1 is SGDLS, CDR2 YYNGEE, per germline. The DNA for the CDR3 is TGTGCCAGCAGCGCGCGGGGGAGCACAGATACGCAGTATTTT. It is translated as CASSARGSTDTQYF.

V is TRBV6-1 and J is TRBJ2-3, with TRBD2 identical over 8 bases. Trimming took 4 bases from V and 0 from J; bases not matched to a gene: 6. The CDR3 has 16 amino acids. Looked up from germline, CDR1 is MNHNS and CDR2 is SASEGT. Here the CDR3 DNA reads TGTGCCAGCAGTGTCATAGCGGGGACTAGCACAGATACGCAGTATTTT. Residues: CASSVIAGTSTDTQYF.

V usage is TRBV6-4 and J usage is TRBJ2-5, with 7 bases lining up with TRBD2. The CDR3 length is 15 residues. The germline gives CDR1 MRHNA, CDR2 SNTAGT. The V segment lost 1 base and the J segment 3 bases; nucleotides outside the gene matches: 5. As DNA, the CDR3 is TGTGCCAGCAGTGACTTGGGGGGGACCAAAGAGACCCAGTACTTC. This codes for CASSDLGGTKETQYF.

The chain is built from TRBV30 and TRBJ1-2; maybe TRBD1 (6 bases). The V gene lost 2 bases and the J gene lost 1 base, with 8 bases spanning the gap. The CDR3 has 13 residues. The germline V gene has CDR1 GTSNPN and CDR2 SVGIG (reference sequence). The CDR3 loop is CAWSTGINYGYTF. In nucleotides, the CDR3 is TGTGCCTGGAGTACAGGGATTAACTATGGCTACACCTTC.

This rearrangement joins TRBV4-3 to TRBJ2-1; 9 bases align to TRBD1. Germline assignment: CDR1 LGHNA and CDR2 YSLEER. The CDR3 covers 16 residues. With V trimmed by 4 bases and J by 5 bases, 9 bases remained unmatched. The CDR3 nucleotides are TGCGCCAGCAGCCCACAGGGACAGGGAGTAGACAATGAGCAGTTCTTC. Translation: CASSPQGQGVDNEQFF.

This clone was seen once. The rearrangement links TRBV2 to TRBJ1-2; no reliable D call. The germline V gene has CDR1 SNHLY and CDR2 FYNNEI. Between the trimmed V and J ends, which lost 6 bases and 0 bases, there was a span of 11 bases. The CDR3 totals 14 residues. Here the CDR3 reads CASSAGKANYGYTF. The CDR3 coding sequence is TGTGCCAGCAGCGCAGGAAAAGCTAACTATGGCTACACCTTC.

This clone was seen a single time. The CDR3 nucleotides are TGTGCCAGCAGCGCGTACAGGGGGGTCGGGGATGAGCAGTTCTTC. Its protein is CASSAYRGVGDEQFF. The chain combines TRBV7-8 with TRBJ2-1, with 8 bases identical to TRBD1. The CDR3 runs 15 residues. With 5 bases clipped from V and 8 bases from J, the junction kept 11 bases outside the gene matches. Looked up from germline, CDR1 is SGHVS and CDR2 is FQNEAQ.

Only one count was recorded for this clone. Written as DNA, the CDR3 is TGTGCCAGCAGCTTAGGTGTGGGCGGGGGGCCCTACAATGAGCAGTTCTTC. This sequence encodes CASSLGVGGGPYNEQFF. V is TRBV7-6 and J is TRBJ2-1; TRBD2 matches at 8 bases. The CDR3 contains 17 residues. V shed 1 base and J 2 bases; nucleotides not matched to a gene: 7. Germline lookup yields CDR1 SGHVS and CDR2 FNYEAQ.

The chain recombines TRBV2 with TRBJ2-4, with 8 positions matching TRBD2. From germline, CDR1 is SNHLY and CDR2 FYNNEI. CDR3 length equals 11 residues. The J segment lost 14 bases and the V segment lost 6 bases, leaving 6 bases of the junction unmatched. The CDR3 spells CASRTGLAEYF. CDR3 DNA sequence: TGTGCCAGCAGGACCGGACTAGCCGAGTACTTC.

The chain recombines TRBV27 with TRBJ2-7; 9 bases align to TRBD2. The junction had 12 bases not matched to a gene; V was cut back by 8 bases and J by 7 bases. The germline CDR1 and CDR2 sequences are MNHEY and SMNVEV (reference sequence). This CDR3 is built from 14 residues. The CDR3 loop is CASRLAAILGEQYF. CDR3 nucleotide sequence: TGTGCCAGCCGACTAGCGGCTATTTTGGGGGAGCAGTACTTC.

The chain uses TRBV7-3 and TRBJ2-7, with 7 bases that match TRBD2. There are 15 residues in the CDR3. The V gene end was trimmed by 5 bases and the J gene end by 0 bases; junction bases not matched to a gene: 7. Germline CDR1 and CDR2: SGHTA and FQGTGA. The CDR3 loop is CASSTSSGSSYEQYF. The CDR3 nucleotides are TGTGCCAGCAGCACCTCTAGCGGAAGCTCCTACGAGCAGTACTTC.

The V and J genes are TRBV27 and TRBJ2-7, with TRBD2 matching over 9 bases. V shed 11 bases, J shed 4 bases, and the junction held 9 bases outside the gene matches. CDR1 and CDR2 from the germline V gene are MNHEY and SMNVEV (reference sequence). The CDR3 length is 13 residues. CDR3 nucleotides: TGTGCCCCAATGGCGGGGGGGGCTTACGAGCAGTACTTC. Amino acid sequence: CAPMAGGAYEQYF.

The rearrangement joins TRBV27 to TRBJ2-3; 14 nucleotides align to TRBD2. Losses at the gene ends were 5 bases for V and 5 bases for J; bases not matched to a gene: 9. CDR3 size: 17 residues. Germline V gene data show CDR1 as MNHEY and CDR2 as SMNVEV (reference sequence). CDR3 nucleotide sequence: TGTGCCAGCAGTCGGGGGACTAGCGGGAGTCGGAAAGATACGCAGTATTTT. Translation: CASSRGTSGSRKDTQYF.

The V gene is TRBV15, the J gene TRBJ2-7; 7 bases fit TRBD2. This CDR3 contains 16 residues. V was pared by 0 bases and J by 4 bases, with 9 bases of the junction left unmatched. Germline assignment: CDR1 LNHNV and CDR2 YYDKDF (reference sequence). In DNA form, the CDR3 reads TGTGCCACCAGCAGAGATAGAGGAGCGGGAATATACGAGCAGTACTTC. This codes for CATSRDRGAGIYEQYF.

V usage is TRBV28 and J usage is TRBJ1-1; TRBD1 might be the D (5 bases). The germline V gene has CDR1 MDHEN and CDR2 SYDVKM. The CDR3 contains 14 residues. Trimming shortened V by 5 bases and J by 4 bases, and 14 bases separated the two germline ends. The chain's CDR3 is CASSPSGGGTEAFF. CDR3 in DNA: TGTGCCAGCAGTCCCTCCGGGGGTGGCACTGAAGCTTTCTTT.

J is TRBJ2-1 and V is TRBV29-1; 8 positions agree with TRBD1. The CDR3 is 13 amino acids. Germline V CDR1 and CDR2: SQVTM, ANQGSEA. Trimming took 4 bases from V and 6 from J; bases not matched to a gene: 5. The CDR3 sequence: CSVGEQGGNEQFF. CDR3 sequence (DNA): TGCAGCGTTGGTGAACAGGGGGGCAATGAGCAGTTCTTC.

The gene calls are TRBV27 and TRBJ1-5; D is ambiguous. CDR1 and CDR2 (germline): MNHEY, SMNVEV (reference sequence). CDR3 length: 14 residues. Between the trimmed V and J ends, which lost 3 bases and 3 bases, there was a span of 9 bases. The CDR3 sequence is CASSFDKDNQPQHF. Written as DNA, the CDR3 is TGTGCCAGCAGTTTTGACAAGGACAATCAGCCCCAGCATTTT.

The J gene is TRBJ2-7, the V gene TRBV5-1; D is unclear. Germline CDR1 is SGHRS and CDR2 is YFSETQ. Trimming removed 3 bases from V and 0 bases from J, with 7 bases in between. The CDR3 is made up of 13 amino acids. The CDR3 coding sequence is TGCGCCAGCAGCTACCCCGGCTCCTACGAGCAGTACTTC. As protein: CASSYPGSYEQYF.

This clone is a singleton in its sample. The rearrangement links TRBV6-1 to TRBJ1-5; no firm D call. V was clipped by 11 bases and J by 4 bases, with 15 bases between them. The CDR3 runs to 13 residues. CDR1 and CDR2 from the germline V gene are MNHNS and SASEGT. CDR3 coding DNA: TGTGCCGTCGGTCCGCAAACTAATCAGCCCCAGCATTTT. Protein product: CAVGPQTNQPQHF.

This rearrangement joins TRBV6-1 to TRBJ2-5; D is perhaps TRBD2 (6 bases). Deletions cut 6 bases from V and 4 bases from J, with 12 bases between. CDR3 length: 13 amino acids. The germline V gene has CDR1 MNHNS and CDR2 SASEGT. The CDR3 region is CASSPPLAETQYF. The CDR3 nucleotides read TGTGCCAGCAGCCCCCCACTAGCAGAGACCCAGTACTTC.

The J gene is TRBJ2-1, the V gene TRBV29-1; D possibly corresponds to TRBD1 (6 bases). The length of the CDR3 is 14 residues. Germline CDR1 and CDR2: SQVTM and ANQGSEA. The V end was cut by 2 bases, the J end by 4 bases, with 12 bases between. CDR3 protein: CSVESTGIYNEQFF. CDR3 sequence (DNA): TGCAGCGTTGAATCTACAGGGATATACAATGAGCAGTTCTTC.